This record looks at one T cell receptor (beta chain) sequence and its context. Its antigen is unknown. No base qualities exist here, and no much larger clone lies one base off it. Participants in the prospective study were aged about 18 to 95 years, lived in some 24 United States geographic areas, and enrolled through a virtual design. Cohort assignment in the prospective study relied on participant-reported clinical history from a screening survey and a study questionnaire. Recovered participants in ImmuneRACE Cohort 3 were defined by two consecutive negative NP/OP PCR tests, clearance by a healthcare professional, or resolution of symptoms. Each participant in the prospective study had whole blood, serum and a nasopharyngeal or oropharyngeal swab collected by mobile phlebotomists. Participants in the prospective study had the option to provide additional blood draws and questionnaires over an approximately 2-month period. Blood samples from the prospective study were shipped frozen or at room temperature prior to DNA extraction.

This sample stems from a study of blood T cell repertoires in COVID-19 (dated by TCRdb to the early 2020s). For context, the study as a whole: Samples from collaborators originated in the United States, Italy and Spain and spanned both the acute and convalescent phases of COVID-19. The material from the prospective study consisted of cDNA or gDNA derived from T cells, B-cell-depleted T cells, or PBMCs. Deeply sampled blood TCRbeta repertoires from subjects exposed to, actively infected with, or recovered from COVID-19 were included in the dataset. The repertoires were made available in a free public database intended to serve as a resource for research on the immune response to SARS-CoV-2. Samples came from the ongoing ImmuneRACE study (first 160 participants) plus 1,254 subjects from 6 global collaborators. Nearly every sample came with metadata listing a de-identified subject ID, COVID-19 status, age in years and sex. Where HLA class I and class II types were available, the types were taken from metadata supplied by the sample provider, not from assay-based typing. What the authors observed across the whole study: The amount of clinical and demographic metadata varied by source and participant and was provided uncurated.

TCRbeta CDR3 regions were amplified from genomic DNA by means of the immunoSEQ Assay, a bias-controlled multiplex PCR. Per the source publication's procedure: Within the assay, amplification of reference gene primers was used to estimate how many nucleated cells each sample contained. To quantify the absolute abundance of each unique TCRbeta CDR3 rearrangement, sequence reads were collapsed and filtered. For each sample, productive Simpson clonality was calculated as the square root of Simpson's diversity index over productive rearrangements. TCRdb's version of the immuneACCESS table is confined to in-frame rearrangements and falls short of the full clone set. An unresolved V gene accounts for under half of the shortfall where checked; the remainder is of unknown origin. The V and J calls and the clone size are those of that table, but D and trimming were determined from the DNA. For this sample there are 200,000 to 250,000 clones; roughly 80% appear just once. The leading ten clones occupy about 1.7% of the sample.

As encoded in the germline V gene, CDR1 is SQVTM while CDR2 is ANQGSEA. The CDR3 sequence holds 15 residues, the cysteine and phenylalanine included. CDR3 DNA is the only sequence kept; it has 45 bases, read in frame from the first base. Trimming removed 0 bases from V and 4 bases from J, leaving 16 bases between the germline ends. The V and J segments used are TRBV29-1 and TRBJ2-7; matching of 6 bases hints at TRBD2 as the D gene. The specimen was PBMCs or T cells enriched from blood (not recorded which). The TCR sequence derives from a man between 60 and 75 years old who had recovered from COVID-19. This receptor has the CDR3 CSVEEGRPGGYEQYF. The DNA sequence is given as TGCAGCGTTGAAGAGGGACGACCTGGAGGGTACGAGCAGTACTTC.